These T cell receptor beta chains were read from a single sample in a study of cytomegalovirus exposure and HLA in healthy donors. Libraries were prepared by immunoSEQ multiplex PCR; TCRdb keeps only in-frame clonotypes and omits some of them. In the table there are 150,000 to 200,000 clones, around four fifths of which are singletons. The sequencing input was PBMCs. The receptors shown here come from a middle-aged woman in good health and CMV-seronegative. Both conserved end residues are part of each CDR3. D genes are given only for firm matches. Size is omitted from some rows. Given values are once, few, many or a class for expanded clones.

v_gene,abundance,d_gene,j_gene,CDR3nt,CDR3aa
TRBV10-3,.,TRBD1,TRBJ1-1,TGTGCCACCGGGACAGGGATCAGCACTGAAGCTTTCTTT,CATGTGISTEAFF
TRBV10-3,.,.,TRBJ2-7,TGTGCCATCAAAAGCAGCAAAACAGAAGCTCACTCCTACGAGCAGTACTTC,CAIKSSKTEAHSYEQYF
TRBV7-2,.,TRBD2,TRBJ2-3,TGTGCCAGCAGCTTAGGCCTAGCGGGAGCAGATACGCAGTATTTT,CASSLGLAGADTQYF
TRBV10-3,.,TRBD2,TRBJ2-1,TGTGCCATCATGACTAGCGGGAGGGCAATTAGTGAGCAGTTCTTC,CAIMTSGRAISEQFF
TRBV7-3,.,TRBD2,TRBJ2-1,TGTGCCAGCAGCTTGTCGGGGACTAGCGACACCTACAATGAGCAGTTCTTC,CASSLSGTSDTYNEQFF
TRBV12-5,.,.,TRBJ2-2,TGTGCTAGTGCGGCGGAGAACACCGGGGAGCTGTTTTTT,CASAAENTGELFF
TRBV29-1,.,TRBD1,TRBJ1-1,TGCAGCGTTGAGAGGGGGCAGTTGAACACTGAAGCCTTCTTT,CSVERGQLNTEAFF
TRBV28,.,.,TRBJ2-2,TGTGCCAGCAGTTTCGTACAAAACACCGGGGAGCTGTTTTTT,CASSFVQNTGELFF
TRBV7-2,.,TRBD2,TRBJ2-7,TGTGCCAGCAGCCTACTAGCGGGAGGGCCAAGTTCAACCTACGAGCAGTACTTC,CASSLLAGGPSSTYEQYF
TRBV27,few,.,TRBJ1-3,TGTGCCAGCAGAAGTCTGGCCTCTGGAAACACCATATATTTT,CASRSLASGNTIYF
TRBV6-4,.,.,TRBJ1-3,TGTGCCAGCAGTCCGGGGGGCTCTGGAAACACCATATATTTT,CASSPGGSGNTIYF
TRBV5-6,.,TRBD1,TRBJ2-5,TGTGCCAGCAGCTTAATTACAGGGGGATTGGAGACCCAGTACTTC,CASSLITGGLETQYF
TRBV2,few,TRBD2,TRBJ2-7,TGTGCCAGCATTCGGGAGGGAAGCTCCTACGAGCAGTACTTC,CASIREGSSYEQYF
TRBV29-1,.,TRBD1,TRBJ2-1,TGCAGCGTTAGTGGACAGGGAAGGAATGAGCAGTTCTTC,CSVSGQGRNEQFF
TRBV30,.,TRBD1,TRBJ1-5,TGTGCCTGGAGTTCCGGGACAGGGGAAGGAGGCCCCCAGCATTTT,CAWSSGTGEGGPQHF
TRBV19,.,.,TRBJ1-1,TGTGCCAGTAGTATACGGAGGGGCGCGTTGAGGAACACTGAAGCTTTCTTT,CASSIRRGALRNTEAFF
TRBV11-3,.,TRBD2,TRBJ2-1,TGTGCCAGCAGCTTCCACGGGACTAGCGGATACAATGAGCAGTTCTTC,CASSFHGTSGYNEQFF
TRBV5-1,.,TRBD1,TRBJ1-5,TGCGCCAGCAGCTTGGAGGGGGCTCAGCCCCAGCATTTT,CASSLEGAQPQHF
TRBV6-1,.,TRBD1,TRBJ2-1,TGTGCCAGCATTCAGGACAGGGTCTCCTACAATGAGCAGTTCTTC,CASIQDRVSYNEQFF
TRBV18,.,.,TRBJ2-6,TGTGCCAGCTCAAGAGGGGGGGCCAACGTCCTGACTTTC,CASSRGGANVLTF
TRBV4-3,.,.,TRBJ1-2,TGCGCCAGCAGCCAAGACCTTCGGGGTGGGGGCTACACCTTC,CASSQDLRGGGYTF
TRBV7-2,.,TRBD2,TRBJ2-7,TGTGCCAGCAGCCCGGGACTAGCGGGAGGGGGGTACGAGCAGTACTTC,CASSPGLAGGGYEQYF
TRBV11-2,.,TRBD2,TRBJ2-2,TGTGCCAGCAGCCAGCGGGAGGGCGGGACCGGGGAGCTGTTTTTT,CASSQREGGTGELFF
TRBV7-3,.,TRBD2,TRBJ2-5,TGTGCCAGCAGCCCCGGGACTAGCATCGGGACCCAGTACTTC,CASSPGTSIGTQYF
TRBV4-1,once,TRBD2,TRBJ2-1,TGCGCCAGCAGCCACCTAAGGCAACTAGCGGGAGAAAATGAGCAGTTCTTC,CASSHLRQLAGENEQFF
TRBV7-2,.,TRBD2,TRBJ2-7,TGTGCCAGCAGCGCGGGACTACCGGGTTCCTACGAGCAGTACTTC,CASSAGLPGSYEQYF
TRBV19,.,.,TRBJ1-5,TGTGCCAGTAGTAGCACGGGCCTGTGGGGAGGGAATCAGCCCCAGCATTTT,CASSSTGLWGGNQPQHF
TRBV4-3,.,.,TRBJ1-1,TGCGCCAGCAGCCAAGACAGGGCCTGGGGCACTGAAGCTTTCTTT,CASSQDRAWGTEAFF
TRBV7-2,.,.,TRBJ1-5,TGTGCCAGCAGCTTAGATTCCCATGGCAATCAGCCCCAGCATTTT,CASSLDSHGNQPQHF
TRBV5-6,few,TRBD2,TRBJ2-1,TGTGCCAGCAGCTACTTGCTGGGAGGGCACAATGAGCAGTTCTTC,CASSYLLGGHNEQFF
TRBV19,.,TRBD2,TRBJ2-1,TGTGCCAGTAAGTCGGGAGGGCATCACAATGAGCAGTTCTTC,CASKSGGHHNEQFF
TRBV29-1,.,TRBD1,TRBJ1-1,TGCAGCGTAGTAGACAGGGGGCGGTACACTGAAGCTTTCTTT,CSVVDRGRYTEAFF
TRBV2,.,TRBD1,TRBJ1-4,TGTGCCAGCAGCGTGGACAGGGTTGCAACTAATGAAAAACTGTTTTTT,CASSVDRVATNEKLFF
TRBV27,.,.,TRBJ2-7,TGTGCCAGCACCCCCTTGGGGGGGCCCCACGAGCAGTACTTC,CASTPLGGPHEQYF
TRBV7-3,.,.,TRBJ2-5,TGTGCCAGCAGCTTAGACGGGAGAGGCAAGACCCAGTACTTC,CASSLDGRGKTQYF
TRBV7-2,few,TRBD1,TRBJ2-1,TGTGCCAGCAGCTTATACGCCCGGGACAGCTACAATGAGCAGTTCTTC,CASSLYARDSYNEQFF
TRBV18,.,.,TRBJ1-2,TGTGCCAGCTCACTCCAAGGACTGGGGAGGACCTTC,CASSLQGLGRTF
TRBV5-1,.,.,TRBJ2-3,TGCGCCAGCAGAGGACAGGAGGGGGATACGCAGTATTTT,CASRGQEGDTQYF
TRBV5-6,.,TRBD2,TRBJ2-5,TGTGCCAGCAGCATCCCCGGGACTAGCATAGTCCCCCAAGAGACCCAGTACTTC,CASSIPGTSIVPQETQYF
TRBV12-5,.,TRBD2,TRBJ2-6,TGTGCTAGTGGTTGGGGGGGGTATGAACTAGCGGGAGGTGGGGCCAACGTCCTGACTTTC,CASGWGGYELAGGGANVLTF
TRBV19,.,.,TRBJ1-1,TGTGCCAGTAGTATTCAGGTCCTCCCTGGGACTGAAGCTTTCTTT,CASSIQVLPGTEAFF
TRBV30,.,.,TRBJ2-7,TGTGCCTGGAGTAAAGGCGGGTCCGGCTACGAGCAGTACTTC,CAWSKGGSGYEQYF
TRBV9,.,TRBD1,TRBJ1-2,TGTGCCAGCAGAAAAACAGGGGGCACTGGCTACACCTTC,CASRKTGGTGYTF
TRBV15,few,TRBD2,TRBJ2-1,TGTGCCACCAGTCTAGGAGCTAGCGGGAGAGATGAGCAGTTCTTC,CATSLGASGRDEQFF
TRBV19,.,TRBD2,TRBJ2-2,TGTGCCAGTAGTTATACCGGGGGGGCGAACACCGGGGAGCTGTTTTTT,CASSYTGGANTGELFF
TRBV18,.,TRBD2,TRBJ2-1,TGTGCCAGCTCTCGGACTAGCGGGAGTCTAGATGAGCAGTTCTTC,CASSRTSGSLDEQFF
TRBV7-2,.,.,TRBJ2-7,TGTGCCAGCAGCTCCATGGACAGCCACCTCTACGAGCAGTACTTC,CASSSMDSHLYEQYF
TRBV5-1,.,.,TRBJ2-1,TGCGCCAGCAGCGGGGGGGACAAACACAATGAGCAGTTCTTC,CASSGGDKHNEQFF
TRBV10-1,.,TRBD1,TRBJ1-2,TGCGCCGCTCCAGGGGGCAAAGGCTACACCTTC,CAAPGGKGYTF
TRBV7-8,.,TRBD2,TRBJ2-7,TGTGCCAGCAGCCCCTCCGGACTAGCGGTTTACGAGCAGTACTTC,CASSPSGLAVYEQYF
TRBV7-3,.,TRBD1,TRBJ2-6,TGTGCCAGCAGCACAGGGGGCTCTGGGGCCAACGTCCTGACTTTC,CASSTGGSGANVLTF
TRBV29-1,.,.,TRBJ2-5,TGCAGCGTTGGGGGCGGGGATGGAAAGACCCAGTACTTC,CSVGGGDGKTQYF
TRBV9,.,TRBD1,TRBJ1-2,TGTGCCAGCAGCTTCAAACAGGGGGCGGGTGGCTACACCTTC,CASSFKQGAGGYTF
TRBV5-1,once,.,TRBJ1-6,TGCGCCAGCAGCGTGGACAGCTATAATTCACCCCTCCACTTT,CASSVDSYNSPLHF
TRBV27,.,.,TRBJ1-1,TGTGCCAGCCGGGGCACTGAAGCTTTCTTT,CASRGTEAFF
TRBV7-9,.,.,TRBJ2-5,TGTGCCAGCAGCCCAGGAGGCGGCGAGGCGGAGACCCAGTACTTC,CASSPGGGEAETQYF